The rows below give T cell receptor beta chains drawn from one sample of a study of cytomegalovirus exposure and HLA in healthy donors. TCRdb keeps only in-frame clones here, not all; method: immunoSEQ multiplex PCR. The sample lists fewer than 200,000 clones, roughly 78% occurring once. Material: PBMCs. These receptors came from a man aged 35-49 years in good health and CMV-seronegative. Each CDR3 is given with its conserved first and last residue. Fields, in order: V gene, CDR3 length, D gene, J gene, clone size, CDR3 protein, CDR3 DNA. D genes are given only for firm matches. Rows give clone size only sometimes, using once, few, many, or a class for an expanded clone.

TRBV7-9	13	-	TRBJ2-3	-	CASSLYSTDTQYF	TGTGCCAGCAGCTTATATTCCACAGATACGCAGTATTTT
TRBV29-1	17	-	TRBJ1-3	-	CSVASGRGSLSGNTIYF	TGCAGCGTTGCATCCGGTAGAGGGTCTCTCTCTGGAAACACCATATATTTT
TRBV7-6	14	-	TRBJ2-5	-	CASSLAGGQETQYF	TGTGCCAGCAGCTTAGCGGGAGGCCAAGAGACCCAGTACTTC
TRBV28	13	-	TRBJ1-2	-	CASIPRTRYGYTF	TGTGCCAGCATCCCCAGGACACGTTATGGCTACACCTTC
TRBV4-1	16	TRBD2	TRBJ2-1	once	CASSHLLAVSHNEQFF	TGCGCCAGCAGCCACTTACTAGCGGTATCACACAATGAGCAGTTCTTC
TRBV28	14	TRBD2	TRBJ2-5	-	CASRGLAERETQYF	TGTGCCAGCAGAGGACTAGCGGAGAGAGAGACCCAGTACTTC
TRBV7-9	16	TRBD1	TRBJ1-4	-	CAGTKGMGQRNEKLFF	TGTGCCGGCACCAAAGGGATGGGACAGCGTAATGAAAAACTGTTTTTT
TRBV25-1	14	-	TRBJ1-1	-	CASSDRLLGAEAFF	TGTGCCAGCAGTGACCGTCTCTTGGGAGCTGAAGCTTTCTTT
TRBV28	14	-	TRBJ1-2	-	CASSFRSRGYGYTF	TGTGCCAGCAGTTTCAGGAGCAGGGGTTACGGCTACACCTTC
TRBV7-2	15	TRBD1	TRBJ1-2	-	CASSLRTGGNYGYTF	TGTGCCAGCAGCTTACGGACAGGGGGCAACTATGGCTACACCTTC
TRBV21-1	16	-	TRBJ1-2	-	CASSKSQTVPNYGYTF	TGTGCCAGCAGCAAAAGTCAGACAGTTCCTAACTATGGCTACACCTTC
TRBV6-5	14	-	TRBJ1-4	-	CASRSEGGYEKLFF	TGTGCCAGCAGATCCGAAGGGGGATACGAAAAACTGTTTTTT
TRBV5-6	15	-	TRBJ2-6	-	CASSLGRAGANVLTF	TGTGCCAGCAGCTTGGGGAGGGCTGGGGCCAACGTCCTGACTTTC
TRBV9	14	-	TRBJ2-7	-	CASSPTRWSYEQYF	TGTGCCAGCAGCCCCACTAGGTGGTCCTACGAGCAGTACTTC
TRBV9	13	-	TRBJ2-7	few	CASAPTPPYEQYF	TGTGCCAGCGCCCCGACTCCCCCCTACGAGCAGTACTTC
TRBV2	16	TRBD1	TRBJ2-2	-	CASRYNRGARAGELFF	TGTGCCAGCAGATATAACAGGGGTGCTAGGGCCGGGGAGCTGTTTTTT
TRBV29-1	13	TRBD1	TRBJ2-7	-	CSVGQGPSYEQYF	TGCAGCGTTGGACAGGGCCCTTCCTACGAGCAGTACTTC
TRBV20-1	11	-	TRBJ2-7	-	CSAETDYEQYF	TGCAGTGCTGAGACAGACTACGAGCAGTACTTC
TRBV2	11	TRBD2	TRBJ2-1	-	CASSGREGQFF	TGTGCCAGCAGTGGCCGGGAGGGGCAGTTCTTC
TRBV5-6	14	TRBD2	TRBJ2-7	-	CASSGPGGAYEQYF	TGTGCCAGCAGCGGGCCGGGAGGGGCCTACGAGCAGTACTTC
TRBV28	15	TRBD2	TRBJ2-7	-	CASSLSLAGGVEQYF	TGTGCCAGCAGTTTATCTTTGGCGGGAGGGGTTGAGCAGTACTTC
TRBV13	16	TRBD2	TRBJ2-1	-	CASNSLGTSEYNEQFF	TGTGCCAGCAACTCCCTGGGGACTAGCGAGTACAATGAGCAGTTCTTC
TRBV28	19	TRBD2	TRBJ2-6	few	CASSLSSSGGFSGANVLTF	TGTGCCAGCAGTTTATCCTCTAGCGGGGGATTCTCTGGGGCCAACGTCCTGACTTTC
TRBV5-1	14	-	TRBJ2-5	-	CASSFIQGMETQYF	TGCGCCAGCAGCTTTATACAGGGAATGGAGACCCAGTACTTC
TRBV6-1	13	-	TRBJ1-3	-	CASSESPGYTIYF	TGTGCCAGCAGTGAGAGCCCCGGGTACACCATATATTTT
TRBV4-2	19	TRBD2	TRBJ2-3	-	CASSQESPGTSERADTQYF	TGTGCCAGCAGCCAAGAAAGCCCCGGGACTAGCGAGCGGGCAGATACGCAGTATTTT
TRBV4-2	16	-	TRBJ2-3	-	CASSQDSRLPQDTQYF	TGTGCCAGCAGCCAAGATTCGCGACTTCCCCAAGATACGCAGTATTTT
TRBV5-5	16	TRBD2	TRBJ2-3	-	CASSLVIAGPTDTQYF	TGTGCCAGCAGCTTGGTAATAGCGGGGCCCACAGATACGCAGTATTTT
TRBV19	14	-	TRBJ1-4	-	CASTIGQGPEKLFF	TGTGCCAGTACCATCGGGCAGGGTCCTGAAAAACTGTTTTTT
TRBV18	16	TRBD2	TRBJ2-5	once	CASSPLAGGVQETQYF	TGTGCCAGCTCACCCCTAGCGGGAGGGGTCCAAGAGACCCAGTACTTC